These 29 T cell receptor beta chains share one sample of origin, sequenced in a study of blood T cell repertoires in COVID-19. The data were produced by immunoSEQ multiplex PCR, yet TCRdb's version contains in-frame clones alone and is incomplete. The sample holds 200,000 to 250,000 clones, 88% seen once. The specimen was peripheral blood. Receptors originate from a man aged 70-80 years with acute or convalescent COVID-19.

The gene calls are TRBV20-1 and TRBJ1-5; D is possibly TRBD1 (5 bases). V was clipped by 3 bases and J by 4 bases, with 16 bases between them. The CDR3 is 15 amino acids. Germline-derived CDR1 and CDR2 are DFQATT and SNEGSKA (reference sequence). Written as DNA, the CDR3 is TGCAGTGCTAGTCGATCCGGGGGTGGGAATCAGCCCCAGCATTTT. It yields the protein CSASRSGGGNQPQHF.

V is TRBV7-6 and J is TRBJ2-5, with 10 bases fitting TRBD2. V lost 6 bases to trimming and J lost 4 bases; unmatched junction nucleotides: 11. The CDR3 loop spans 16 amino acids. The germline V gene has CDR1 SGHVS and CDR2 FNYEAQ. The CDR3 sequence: CASSPFSSGRGETQYF. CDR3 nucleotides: TGTGCCAGCAGTCCCTTTAGCAGCGGGAGGGGAGAGACCCAGTACTTC.

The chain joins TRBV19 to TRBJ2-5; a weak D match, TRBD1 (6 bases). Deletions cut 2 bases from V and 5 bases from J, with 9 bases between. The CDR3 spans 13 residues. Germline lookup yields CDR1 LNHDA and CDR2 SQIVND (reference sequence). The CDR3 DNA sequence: TGTGCCAGTAGTATATCAGGGGCCGAGACCCAGTACTTC. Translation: CASSISGAETQYF.

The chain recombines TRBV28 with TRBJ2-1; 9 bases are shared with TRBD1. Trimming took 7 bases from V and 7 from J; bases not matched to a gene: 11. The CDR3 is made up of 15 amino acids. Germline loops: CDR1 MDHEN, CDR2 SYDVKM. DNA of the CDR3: TGTGCCAGCATCATTTCCGGGACAGGGAAGAATGAGCAGTTCTTC. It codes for CASIISGTGKNEQFF.

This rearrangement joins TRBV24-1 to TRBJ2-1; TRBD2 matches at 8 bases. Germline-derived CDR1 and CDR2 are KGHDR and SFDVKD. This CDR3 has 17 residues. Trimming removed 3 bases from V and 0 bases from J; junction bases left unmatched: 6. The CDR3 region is CATSDDTSGPSYNEQFF. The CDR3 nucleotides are TGTGCCACCAGTGATGATACTAGCGGACCCTCCTACAATGAGCAGTTCTTC.

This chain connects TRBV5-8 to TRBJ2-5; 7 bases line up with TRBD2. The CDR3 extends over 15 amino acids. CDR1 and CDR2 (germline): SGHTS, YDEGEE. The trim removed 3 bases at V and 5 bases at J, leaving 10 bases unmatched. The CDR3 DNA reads TGTGCCAGCAGCTGGGACTATGACGGCCGGGAGACCCAGTACTTC. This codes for CASSWDYDGRETQYF. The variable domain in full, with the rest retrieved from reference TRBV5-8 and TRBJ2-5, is EAGVTQSPTHLIKTRGQQATLRCSPISGHTSVYWYQQALGLGLQFLLWYDEGEERNRGNFPPRFSGRQFPNYSSELNVNALELEDSALYLCASSWDYDGRETQYFGPGTRLLVL.

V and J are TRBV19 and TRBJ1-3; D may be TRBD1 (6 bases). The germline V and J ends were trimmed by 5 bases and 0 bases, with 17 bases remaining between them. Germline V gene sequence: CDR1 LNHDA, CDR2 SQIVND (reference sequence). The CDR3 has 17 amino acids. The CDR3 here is CASSADRDTISGNTIYF. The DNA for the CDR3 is TGTGCCAGTAGTGCCGACCGGGACACCATCTCTGGAAACACCATATATTTT.

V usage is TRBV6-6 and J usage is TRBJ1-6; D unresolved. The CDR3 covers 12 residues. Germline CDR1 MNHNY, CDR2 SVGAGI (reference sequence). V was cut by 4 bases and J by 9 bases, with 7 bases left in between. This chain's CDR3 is CASSSNGSPLHF. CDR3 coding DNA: TGTGCCAGCAGTTCTAATGGTTCACCCCTCCACTTT.

CDR3 region: CASSYTSGSTYNEQFF. The CDR3 DNA sequence: TGTGCCAGCAGTTATACTAGCGGGAGTACCTACAATGAGCAGTTCTTC. V gene TRBV6-2 or TRBV6-3 combines with J gene TRBJ2-1; 11 bases align to TRBD2. CDR3 size: 16 residues. The ends lost 3 bases at V and 2 bases at J; junction bases unmatched: 3. The V gene's germline CDR1 is MNHEY and CDR2 SVGEGT.

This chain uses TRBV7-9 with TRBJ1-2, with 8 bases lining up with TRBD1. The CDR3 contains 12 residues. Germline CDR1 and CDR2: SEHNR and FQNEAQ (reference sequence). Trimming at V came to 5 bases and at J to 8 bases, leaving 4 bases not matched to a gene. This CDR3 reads CASSPGQGGYTF. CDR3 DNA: TGTGCCAGCAGCCCCGGACAGGGAGGCTACACCTTC.

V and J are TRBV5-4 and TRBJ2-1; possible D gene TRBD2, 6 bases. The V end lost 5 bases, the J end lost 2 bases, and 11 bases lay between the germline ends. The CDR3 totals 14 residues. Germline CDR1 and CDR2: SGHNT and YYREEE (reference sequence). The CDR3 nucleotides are TGTGCCAGCAGTGGGGCTAGCGCCTACAATGAGCAGTTCTTC. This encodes CASSGASAYNEQFF.

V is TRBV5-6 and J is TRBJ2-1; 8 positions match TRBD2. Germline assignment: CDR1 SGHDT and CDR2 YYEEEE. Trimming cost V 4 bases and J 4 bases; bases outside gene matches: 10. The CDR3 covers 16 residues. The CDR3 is CASSGASAGGYNEQFF. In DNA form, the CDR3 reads TGTGCCAGCAGCGGCGCGTCTGCGGGAGGTTACAATGAGCAGTTCTTC.

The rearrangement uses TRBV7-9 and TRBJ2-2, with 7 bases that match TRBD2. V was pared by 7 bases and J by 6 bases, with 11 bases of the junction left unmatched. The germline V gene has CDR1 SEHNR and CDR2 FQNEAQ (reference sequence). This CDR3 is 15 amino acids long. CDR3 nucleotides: TGTGCCAGCACCCCCCCAGTAGCGGGTCCCGGGGAGCTGTTTTTT. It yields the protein CASTPPVAGPGELFF.

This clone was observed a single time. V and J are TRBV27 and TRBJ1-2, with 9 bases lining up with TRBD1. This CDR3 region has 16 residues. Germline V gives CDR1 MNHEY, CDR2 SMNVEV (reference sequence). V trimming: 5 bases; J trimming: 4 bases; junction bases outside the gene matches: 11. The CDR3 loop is CASSPRPTGGSYGYTF. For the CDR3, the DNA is TGTGCCAGCAGTCCCCGCCCAACAGGGGGCTCCTATGGCTACACCTTC.

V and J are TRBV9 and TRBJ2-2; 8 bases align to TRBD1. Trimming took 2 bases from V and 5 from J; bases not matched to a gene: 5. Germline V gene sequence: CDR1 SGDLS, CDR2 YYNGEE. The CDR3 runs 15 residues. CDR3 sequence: CASSVSGGLTGELFF. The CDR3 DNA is TGTGCCAGCAGCGTTTCAGGGGGCCTGACCGGGGAGCTGTTTTTT.

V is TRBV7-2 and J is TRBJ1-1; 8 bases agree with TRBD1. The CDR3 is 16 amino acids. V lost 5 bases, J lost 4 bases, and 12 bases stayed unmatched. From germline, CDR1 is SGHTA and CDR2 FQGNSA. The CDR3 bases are TGTGCCAGCAGCGCACTCACAGGGACAGGCCGCACTGAAGCTTTCTTT. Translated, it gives CASSALTGTGRTEAFF.

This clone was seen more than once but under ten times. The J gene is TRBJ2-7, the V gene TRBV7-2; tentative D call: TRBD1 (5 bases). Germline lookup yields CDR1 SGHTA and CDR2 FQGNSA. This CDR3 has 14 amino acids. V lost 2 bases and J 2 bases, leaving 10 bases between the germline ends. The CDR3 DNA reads TGTGCCAGCAGCTTACAGGGTCGAGCCTACGAGCAGTACTTC. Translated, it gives CASSLQGRAYEQYF.

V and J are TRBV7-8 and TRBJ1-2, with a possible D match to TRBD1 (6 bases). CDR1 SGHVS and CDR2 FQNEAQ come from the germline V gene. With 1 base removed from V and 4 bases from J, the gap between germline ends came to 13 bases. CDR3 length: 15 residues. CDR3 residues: CASSLGGQATYGYTF. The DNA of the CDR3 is TGTGCCAGCAGCTTAGGGGGGCAGGCTACCTATGGCTACACCTTC.

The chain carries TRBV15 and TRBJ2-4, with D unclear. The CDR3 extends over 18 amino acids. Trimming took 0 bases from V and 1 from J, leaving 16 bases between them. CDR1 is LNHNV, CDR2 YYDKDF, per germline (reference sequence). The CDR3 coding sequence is TGTGCCACCAGCAGAGACATGTGGGCACCTGGGGCCAAAAACATTCAGTACTTC. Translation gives CATSRDMWAPGAKNIQYF.

In DNA form, the CDR3 reads TGTGCCAGTAGTTGGACGGGGGGAGAGACCCAGTACTTC. Protein: CASSWTGGETQYF. V gene TRBV19 combines with J gene TRBJ2-5; 7 nucleotides match TRBD2. Germline CDR1 and CDR2: LNHDA and SQIVND (reference sequence). With 5 bases clipped from V and 4 bases from J, the junction kept 4 bases outside the gene matches. The CDR3 length is 13 residues.

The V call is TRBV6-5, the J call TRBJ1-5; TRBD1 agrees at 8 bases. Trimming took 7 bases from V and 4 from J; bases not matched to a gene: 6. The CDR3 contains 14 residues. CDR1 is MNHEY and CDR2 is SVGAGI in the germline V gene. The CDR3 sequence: CASTRQGMNQPQHF. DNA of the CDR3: TGTGCCAGCACCAGACAGGGGATGAATCAGCCCCAGCATTTT.

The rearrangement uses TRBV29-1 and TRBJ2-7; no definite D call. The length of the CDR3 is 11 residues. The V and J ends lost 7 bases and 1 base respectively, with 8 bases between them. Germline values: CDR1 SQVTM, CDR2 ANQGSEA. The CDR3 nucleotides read TGCAGCGCCACTGGTTCCTACGAGCAGTACTTC. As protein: CSATGSYEQYF.

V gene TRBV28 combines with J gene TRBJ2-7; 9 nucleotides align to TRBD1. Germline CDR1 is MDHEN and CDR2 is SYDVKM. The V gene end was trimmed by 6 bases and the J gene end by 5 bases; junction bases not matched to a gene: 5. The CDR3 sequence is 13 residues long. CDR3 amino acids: CASRIQGADEQYF. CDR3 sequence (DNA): TGTGCCAGCAGGATACAGGGGGCCGACGAGCAGTACTTC.

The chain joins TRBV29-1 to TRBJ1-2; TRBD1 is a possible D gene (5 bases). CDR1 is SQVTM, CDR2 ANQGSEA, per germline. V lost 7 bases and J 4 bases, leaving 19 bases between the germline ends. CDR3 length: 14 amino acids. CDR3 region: CSANLLGGSYGYTF. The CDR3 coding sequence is TGCAGCGCCAACTTACTGGGGGGTTCCTATGGCTACACCTTC. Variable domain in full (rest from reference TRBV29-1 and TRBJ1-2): SAVISQKPSRDICQRGTSLTIQCQVDSQVTMMFWYRQQPGQSLTLIATANQGSEATYESGFVIDKFPISRPNLTFSTLTVSNMSPEDSSIYLCSANLLGGSYGYTFGSGTRLTVV.

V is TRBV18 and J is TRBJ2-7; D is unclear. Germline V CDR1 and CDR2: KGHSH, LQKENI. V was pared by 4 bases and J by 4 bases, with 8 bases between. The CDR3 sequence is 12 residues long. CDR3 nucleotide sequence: TGTGCCAGCTCACTGGCGGAGTACGAGCAGTACTTC. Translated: CASSLAEYEQYF.

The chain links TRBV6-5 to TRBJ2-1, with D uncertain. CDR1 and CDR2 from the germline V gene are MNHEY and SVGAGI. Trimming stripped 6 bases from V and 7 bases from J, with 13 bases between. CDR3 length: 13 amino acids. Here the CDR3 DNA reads TGTGCCAGCAGCCGCGACCCGAGGAATGAGCAGTTCTTC. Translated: CASSRDPRNEQFF.

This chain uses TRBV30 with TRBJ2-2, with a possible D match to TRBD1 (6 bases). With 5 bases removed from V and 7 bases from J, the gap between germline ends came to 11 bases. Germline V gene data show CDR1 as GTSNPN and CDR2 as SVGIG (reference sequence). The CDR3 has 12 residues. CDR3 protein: CAWARQVGELFF. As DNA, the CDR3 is TGTGCCTGGGCTCGACAGGTCGGGGAGCTGTTTTTT.

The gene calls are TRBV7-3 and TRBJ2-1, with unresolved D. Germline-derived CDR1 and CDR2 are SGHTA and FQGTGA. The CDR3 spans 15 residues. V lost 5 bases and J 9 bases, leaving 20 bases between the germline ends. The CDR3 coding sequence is TGTGCCAGCAGCCGAGACCTATCTACGAGAGGTGAGCAGTTCTTC. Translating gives CASSRDLSTRGEQFF.

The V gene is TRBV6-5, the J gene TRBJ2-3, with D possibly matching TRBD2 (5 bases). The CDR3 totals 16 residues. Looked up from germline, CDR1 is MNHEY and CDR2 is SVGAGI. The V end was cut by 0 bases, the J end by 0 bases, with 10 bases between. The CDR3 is CASSYSPSPSTDTQYF. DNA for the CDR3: TGTGCCAGCAGTTACTCCCCTAGCCCAAGCACAGATACGCAGTATTTT.